This record concerns one T cell receptor beta chain sequence. What it binds is unknown. Time point noted: pre-sensitization, week 0. Regarding treatment: therapeutic diphenylcyclopropenone sensitization with weekly scalp DPC. Donors, patients with alopecia ranging from 18 to 70 years old and judged suitable for DPC, provided samples. CDR1 SGHTA and CDR2 FQGNSA come from the germline V gene. The ends lost 3 bases at V and 8 bases at J; junction bases unmatched: 4. The CDR3 consists of 14 residues. The sample originates from a study of human T cells and chemical hapten exposure. Study information: Weekly administration of diphenylcyclopropenone to the scalp of patients continued throughout the roughly 23-week study. Whole-study findings and limits: PT1 expanded TCR counts and patch test score were linked, and their correlation was positive.

The library put unique molecular identifiers onto individual cDNA molecules. TCRdb reprocessed the RACE reads with MiXCR, giving one entry per CDR3 protein. The sample yields more than 250,000 distinct CDR3 sequences, around 9.3% seen once. The genes are TRBV7-2 and TRBJ1-4; 9 positions match TRBD1. The origin of this receptor is a middle-aged woman with alopecia areata. Some clones in this sample may be carry-over from other donors' samples. The sample in question was whole blood, obtained in connection with sensitization to the hapten diphenylcyclopropenone (DPC). The CDR3 nucleotides read TGTGCCAGCAGCTTTGGGACAGGGACAGAAAAACTGTTTTTT. This codes for CASSFGTGTEKLFF.